The text below deals with one T cell receptor (beta chain). As yet, its antigen is unknown. TCRdb reprocessed the 5' RACE reads via MiXCR and lists one record per CDR3 protein. The table includes approximately 300,000 distinct CDR3 sequences, 6.5% to 8.5% detected once. The sample belongs to a study of T cells after yellow fever vaccination. The study's findings and limits: Detected again after the booster were most primary-vaccination clones, at nearly 97% CD4 and 70% to 90% CD8. Contamination of FACS-sorted repertoires by abundant clonotypes from the bulk population could occur.

The J segment lost 4 bases and the V segment lost 6 bases, leaving 6 bases of the junction unmatched. The CDR3 is made up of 14 amino acids. Germline CDR1 reads DFQATT; CDR2 reads SNEGSKA (reference sequence). The rearrangement links TRBV20-1 to TRBJ2-1; 10 bases line up with TRBD2. Sequenced here: PBMCs, sampled 35 to 50 days after the first yellow fever vaccination. The sequence derives from a young man who received the YFV17D yellow fever vaccine. The DNA for the CDR3 is TGCAGTGCCACCAGCGGGGGGGTGTACAATGAGCAGTTCTTC. Its protein is CSATSGGVYNEQFF.